A single sample is the source of the 14 T cell receptor delta chains below, sequenced in a study of γδ T cells in repeated Plasmodium falciparum infection. Bulk repertoires came from Vgamma9/Vdelta2+ or Vdelta2-negative gammadelta T cells flow-sorted from PBMC. TCRdb redid clone calling on the multiplex PCR reads using CATT. The top ten hold more than 7.5% of the sample, which has around 86,000 delta-chain clones, roughly 1.4% seen once. Sequences were obtained from gamma-delta T cells from blood. These receptors originate from a pool of human donors (malaria-infected and uninfected, not separated).

This clone showed up just a few times. TCRdb shows a much larger clone's protein in place of this DNA's translation, and the two differ at residue 20, likely through a read error; the protein shown is translated from the DNA. The rearrangement joins TRDV1 to TRDJ1, with 10 bases matching TRDD3. From germline, CDR1 is TSWWSYY and CDR2 QGS. V shed 1 base and J 3 bases; nucleotides not matched to a gene: 32. The length of the CDR3 is 25 residues. The CDR3 DNA sequence: TGTGCTCTTGGGGAACCCTCTTGGCGAGCCCCTGCGGACAGAGTTTTGGGGGATACAGCCGATAAACTCATCTTT. It translates to CALGEPSWRAPADRVLGDTADKLIF.

The sample holds a few counts of this clone. TCRdb has a much larger clone's protein, which differs at residue 6 from the translation of this DNA, likely because of a read error; what is shown is the protein translated from the DNA. The chain joins TRDV1 to TRDJ2; D not resolved. This CDR3 spans 14 amino acids. Germline V CDR1 and CDR2: TSWWSYY, QGS. Trimming cost V 4 bases and J 7 bases, with 13 bases left between them. This CDR3 reads CALGGPGSIAQLFF. CDR3 DNA sequence: TGTGCTCTTGGGGGCCCCGGATCGATAGCACAACTCTTCTTT.

Remarks on this clone: TCRdb attributes to this sequence the protein of a much larger clone, which differs from the DNA translation at residue 10; a read error is likely, and the protein displayed is translated from the DNA. V and J are TRDV2 and TRDJ3; TRDD3 matches at 10 bases. TCRdb gives no J gene; it was assigned here by matching the DNA to germline. Germline trimming cut 2 bases from V and 0 bases from J; bases unmatched to any gene: 6. Germline CDR1 GEAIGNYY, CDR2 EKD. This CDR3 is built from 19 residues. The CDR3 nucleotides read TGTGCCTGTGACATACTGGGGGATGCCCCCTCCTGGGACACCCGACAGATGTTTTTC. Translating gives CACDILGDAPSWDTRQMFF.

This clone was counted many times. TCRdb's protein, taken from a much larger clone, differs from this DNA's translation at residue 6, likely owing to a read error; the protein displayed comes from the DNA. The chain links TRDV1 to TRDJ1; 9 bases align to TRDD3. No J gene was available from TCRdb, and it was assigned here by a germline match of the DNA. This CDR3 has 17 amino acids. V lost 2 bases and J lost 8; bases outside the gene matches: 15. Germline CDR1 reads TSWWSYY; CDR2 reads QGS. The CDR3: CALGETPSFTGGAKLIF. CDR3 DNA sequence: TGTGCTCTTGGGGAAACCCCTTCCTTTACTGGGGGAGCCAAACTCATCTTT.

This clone turned up a few times. The protein TCRdb gives is from a much larger clone and does not agree with this DNA's translation at residue 9, likely a read error; the protein shown here comes from the DNA. This chain links TRDV1 with TRDJ1; 8 nucleotides agree with TRDD3. Germline V gene sequence: CDR1 TSWWSYY, CDR2 QGS. V lost 0 bases, J lost 2 bases, and 20 bases stayed unmatched. The CDR3 totals 21 residues. The CDR3 DNA follows: TGTGCTCTTGGGGAACTACGTTCCTGCTGGGGTGGGGGATTAGGTACCGATAAACTCATCTTT. Its protein product is CALGELRSCWGGGLGTDKLIF.

About this clone: The TCRdb record carries a much larger clone's protein, which differs from this DNA's translation at residue 17; a read error is the likely cause, and the protein listed here is the DNA translation. The chain couples TRDV1 to TRDJ1; 10 bases align to TRDD3. TCRdb offers no J gene call, so here the DNA was matched to germline to obtain one. This CDR3 spans 20 amino acids. Germline V lookup: CDR1 TSWWSYY, CDR2 QGS. The CDR3, as DNA: TGTGCTCTTGGGGACCAGTTTCCTGCGTGGGGGATACATTACACCGATAGACTCATCTTT. It encodes CALGDQFPAWGIHYTDRLIF.

This clone showed up many times. The sample carries other DNA sequences with the same CDR3. This chain joins TRDV1 and TRDJ1; D not certain. Trimming removed 3 bases from V and 0 bases from J, with 11 bases in between. The germline CDR1 and CDR2 sequences are TSWWSYY and QGS. The CDR3 has 15 amino acids. CDR3 DNA: TGTGCTCTTGGGGACGGACTTGAGTACACCGATAAACTCATCTTT. It translates to CALGDGLEYTDKLIF.

There are a few counts of this clone. The protein recorded in TCRdb matches a much larger clone and deviates from this DNA's translation at residue 16, suggesting a read error; the protein here is obtained by translating the DNA. The gene calls are TRDV1 and TRDJ1; D tentatively fits TRDD2 or TRDD3 (6 bases each). As TCRdb names no J gene, one was assigned here on the basis of a DNA match to germline. The CDR3 is 23 residues long. CDR1 and CDR2 from the germline V gene are TSWWSYY and QGS. The V end lost 2 bases, the J end lost 5 bases, and 39 bases lay between the germline ends. The CDR3 reads CALGEKVLRAFEFWGFCSDKLIF. CDR3 nucleotides: TGTGCTCTTGGGGAAAAGGTCCTACGTGCGTTTGAGTTCTGGGGATTCTGTTCAGATAAACTCATCTTT.

For this clone: The TCRdb protein comes from a much larger clone and disagrees with this DNA's translation at residue 20, likely due to a read error; the protein given here is derived from the DNA. There is no J gene call, but TRDV1 is given as the V gene; the tabulated D call, TRDD3, remains unverified against the DNA. Looked up from germline, CDR1 is TSWWSYY and CDR2 is QGS. This CDR3 spans 22 amino acids. DNA of the CDR3: TGTGCTCTTGGGGAACTTGGCCCTCTCAAAGTACTGGGGGATCCGAACACCGATAAACCCATCTTT. This codes for CALGELGPLKVLGDPNTDKPIF.

This clone was seen only a few times. The mismatch at residue 13 between this DNA's translation and the TCRdb protein of a much larger clone likely reflects a read error; the protein shown is translated from the DNA. The rearrangement uses TRDV1 and TRDJ1; D may be TRDD2 (6 bases). The J gene comes from matching the DNA to germline here; TCRdb lacks it. Trimming took off 4 bases at V and 0 bases at J, with 30 bases between the two ends. CDR3 length equals 21 residues. The germline CDR1 and CDR2 sequences are TSWWSYY and QGS. CDR3 nucleotides: TGTGCTCTTGGGGTTCAAGGGTGGCTCCTACTTCGTGCTTCGTACACCGATAAACTCATCTTT. Amino acid sequence: CALGVQGWLLLRASYTDKLIF.

As concerns this clone: A read error may account for a junction end that differs from germline. The chain carries TRDV2 and TRDJ1; the match to TRDD3 covers 8 bases. TCRdb records no J gene; here it was assigned by comparing the DNA to germline. CDR3 size: 18 residues. The V gene's germline CDR1 is GEAIGNYY and CDR2 EKD. CDR3 DNA sequence: TGTGCCTGTGGCACCCTTTCTGGGGGAACCGGGGTCACCGATAAACTCATCTTT. This sequence encodes CACGTLSGGTGVTDKLIF.

This clone appeared a few times. TCRdb assigns this DNA the protein of a much larger clone, which departs from its translation at residue 17; this likely reflects a read error, and the protein shown comes from translating the DNA. The V and J genes are TRDV1 and TRDJ1; TRDD3 aligns across 11 bases. TCRdb gives no J gene; it was assigned here by matching the DNA to germline. This CDR3 comprises 21 residues. Germline CDR1 reads TSWWSYY; CDR2 reads QGS. The CDR3 DNA reads TGTGCTCTTGGGGAACTTTCCGCCCCAATGTACTGGGGGATAGACACCGGTAAACTCATCTTT. This encodes CALGELSAPMYWGIDTGKLIF.

A note on this clone: This likely reflects a read error, since a far larger clone is one base away. This CDR3 is also generated by other DNA sequences in the sample. TRDV2 is the V gene, and the J gene was not called; the table assigns TRDD3, which was not confirmed against the DNA. The CDR3 runs 18 residues. Germline CDR1 is GEAIGNYY and CDR2 is EKD. The CDR3 loop reads CACRPFSTGGLYTDKLIF. The CDR3 DNA follows: TGTGCCTGTCGTCCTTTTTCGACTGGGGGACTTTACACCGATAAACTCATCTTC.

This clone showed up just a few times. This likely stems from a read error, as it lies one base from a far larger clone. Different DNA sequences within this sample yield the same CDR3. The V gene is TRDV2, the J gene TRDJ1; TRDD3 agrees at 8 bases. No J segment appears in TCRdb, so it was assigned here by matching the sequence to germline. CDR3 length equals 19 residues. J was trimmed by 1 base and V by 0 bases; bases with no gene match: 15. Germline-derived CDR1 and CDR2 are GEAIGNYY and EKD. For the CDR3, the DNA is TGTGCCTGTGACACCCTCGGTGGGGATACCGAGGGAGTCACCGATAAACTCATCTTT. Translation gives CACDTLGGDTEGVTDKLIF.